The 11 T cell receptor beta chains below come from one sample, sequenced in a study of blood T cell repertoires in COVID-19. Sequenced by immunoSEQ multiplex PCR; TCRdb stores in-frame clones only, minus some. The data hold 270,000 or so clones, with around nine tenths observed a single time. Sequences were obtained from peripheral blood. These receptors were taken from a woman aged 25 to 39 with COVID-19, enrolled during active disease.

CDR3 region: CASSYGQGRLNTEAFF. CDR3 DNA: TGTGCCAGCAGTTATGGACAGGGCCGATTGAACACTGAAGCTTTCTTT. The chain recombines TRBV6-6 with TRBJ1-1; 8 bases map to TRBD1. Germline CDR1 MNHNY, CDR2 SVGAGI (reference sequence). Trimming cost V 3 bases and J 0 bases; bases outside gene matches: 6. The CDR3 is made up of 16 amino acids.

The chain employs TRBV7-6 and TRBJ1-2, with D possibly TRBD1 on 6 matching bases. The V end lost 7 bases, the J end lost 3 bases, and 15 bases lay between the germline ends. This CDR3 region has 14 residues. In germline, CDR1 is SGHVS, CDR2 FNYEAQ. The DNA for the CDR3 is TGTGCCAGCACCCACAGGGCGGGAGACTATGGCTACACCTTC. Protein: CASTHRAGDYGYTF.

The J gene is TRBJ1-6, the V gene TRBV4-1; 10 bases match TRBD1. The CDR3 covers 21 residues. V gave up 0 bases and J gave up 1 base; unmatched junction bases: 12. Germline loops: CDR1 MGHRA, CDR2 YSYEKL. CDR3 in amino acids: CASSQDSGRQGATSYNSPLHF. Here the CDR3 DNA reads TGCGCCAGCAGCCAAGATAGTGGGCGACAGGGGGCAACATCCTATAATTCACCCCTCCACTTT.

This clone appeared once. The V and J genes are TRBV11-1 and TRBJ2-2, with 11 nucleotides matching TRBD2. CDR3 size: 15 residues. V trimming: 1 base; J trimming: 6 bases; junction bases outside the gene matches: 1. The V gene's germline CDR1 is SGHAT and CDR2 FQDESV (reference sequence). CDR3 residues: CASSLVAGGSGELFF. DNA of the CDR3: TGTGCCAGCAGCTTAGTAGCGGGGGGGTCCGGGGAGCTGTTTTTT.

The V call is TRBV5-1, the J call TRBJ2-1; 15 positions match TRBD2. J was trimmed by 6 bases and V by 3 bases; bases with no gene match: 7. Germline-derived CDR1 and CDR2 are SGHRS and YFSETQ. CDR3 length: 17 residues. Here the CDR3 reads CASSYGLAGGRGNEQFF. The CDR3 DNA sequence: TGCGCCAGCAGCTATGGACTAGCGGGGGGGCGAGGCAATGAGCAGTTCTTC.

V is TRBV19 and J is TRBJ2-2; TRBD2 aligns across 14 bases. The germline V gene has CDR1 LNHDA and CDR2 SQIVND (reference sequence). Trimming at V came to 5 bases and at J to 4 bases, leaving 9 bases not matched to a gene. The CDR3 has 18 residues. The CDR3 loop is CASSAPGLAGGLTGELFF. As DNA, the CDR3 is TGTGCCAGTAGTGCGCCTGGACTAGCGGGGGGCCTCACCGGGGAGCTGTTTTTT. Complete variable domain (other parts from reference TRBV19 and TRBJ2-2): DGGITQSPKYLFRKEGQNVTLSCEQNLNHDAMYWYRQDPGQGLRLIYYSQIVNDFQKGDIAEGYSVSREKKESFPLTVTSAQKNPTAFYLCASSAPGLAGGLTGELFFGEGSRLTVL.

J is TRBJ1-6 and V is TRBV6-4; TRBD1 aligns across 8 bases. J gave up 5 bases and V 6 bases, and 3 bases lay outside the gene matches. The CDR3 has 14 amino acids. Germline V CDR1 and CDR2: MRHNA, SNTAGT. The CDR3 spells CASSRGPDNSPLHF. CDR3 DNA sequence: TGTGCCAGCAGCAGGGGGCCGGATAATTCACCCCTCCACTTT.

The V and J genes are TRBV12-3 or TRBV12-4 and TRBJ1-1, with no clear D. This CDR3 is built from 11 residues. The V end was cut by 3 bases, the J end by 6 bases, with 5 bases between. The CDR3 spells CASSFLAEAFF. The DNA for the CDR3 is TGTGCCAGCAGTTTCCTCGCTGAAGCTTTCTTT.

This clone showed up just a few times. This chain connects TRBV6-7 to TRBJ2-7, with 11 bases that match TRBD2. TRBV6-7 carries the ORF label, with uncertain function. V dropped 4 bases and J dropped 3; count of bases not matched to a gene: 8. This CDR3 comprises 16 residues. CDR3 bases: TGTGCCAGCAGTTTATCCTCCGGGACTAGCGGCTACGAGCAGTACTTC. Amino acid sequence: CASSLSSGTSGYEQYF.

The chain is built from TRBV5-1 and TRBJ2-7; D gene uncertain. The CDR3 consists of 13 residues. Trimming cost V 4 bases and J 2 bases, with 10 bases left between them. The germline V gene encodes CDR1 SGHRS and CDR2 YFSETQ. This CDR3 reads CASSRSSTYEQYF. CDR3 coding DNA: TGCGCCAGCAGCCGGTCATCGACCTACGAGCAGTACTTC.

This clone has a single count. The chain couples TRBV5-4 to TRBJ2-4, with 8 bases fitting TRBD1. The CDR3 consists of 15 residues. Germline V lookup: CDR1 SGHNT, CDR2 YYREEE (reference sequence). Trimming at V came to 0 bases and at J to 5 bases, leaving 4 bases not matched to a gene. The CDR3 reads CASSLAGQAQNIQYF. CDR3 sequence (DNA): TGTGCCAGCAGCTTGGCGGGACAGGCCCAAAACATTCAGTACTTC. Full variable domain (missing parts from reference TRBV5-4 and TRBJ2-4): ETGVTQSPTHLIKTRGQQVTLRCSSQSGHNTVSWYQQALGQGPQFIFQYYREEENGRGNFPPRFSGLQFPNYSSELNVNALELDDSALYLCASSLAGQAQNIQYFGAGTRLSVL.